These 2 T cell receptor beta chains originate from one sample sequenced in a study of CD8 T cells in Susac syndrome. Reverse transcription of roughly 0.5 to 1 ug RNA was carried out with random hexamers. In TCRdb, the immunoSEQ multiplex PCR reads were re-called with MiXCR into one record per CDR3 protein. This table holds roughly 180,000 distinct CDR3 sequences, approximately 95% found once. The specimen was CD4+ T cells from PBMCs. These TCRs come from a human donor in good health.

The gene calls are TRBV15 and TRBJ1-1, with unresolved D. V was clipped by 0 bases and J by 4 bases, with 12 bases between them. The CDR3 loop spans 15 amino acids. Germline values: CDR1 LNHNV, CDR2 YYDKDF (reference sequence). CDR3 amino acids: CATSRDRHPATEAFF. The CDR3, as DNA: TGTGCCACCAGCAGAGATCGACACCCGGCCACTGAAGCTTTCTTT.

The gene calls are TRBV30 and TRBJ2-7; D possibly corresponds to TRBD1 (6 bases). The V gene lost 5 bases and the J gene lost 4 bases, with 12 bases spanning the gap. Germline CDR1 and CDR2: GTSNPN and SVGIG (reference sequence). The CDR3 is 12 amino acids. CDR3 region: CAWQGDRYEQYF. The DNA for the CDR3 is TGTGCCTGGCAGGGAGACAGGTACGAGCAGTACTTC.